This T cell receptor (beta chain) is drawn from a study of blood T cells in healthy people across ages. Study-wide context: Every two T cells gave about one barcoded beta molecule via template switching.

Total RNA amounts of at least 6 micrograms were extracted per sample. Findings of the study overall: Because donor CMV status was unknown, expanded clonotype changes were possibly confounded. Donors of long life had a larger count of naive CD4+ cells and greater diversity than aged donors.

Germline V gives CDR1 SEHNR, CDR2 FQNEAQ (reference sequence). This CDR3 is built from 15 residues. Comment on this clonotype: Its specificity is unknown.

Combining a sample-barcoded 5' primer with a J-beta primer mix, a second PCR ran for roughly 6 to 12 cycles. TCRdb reprocessed the 5' RACE reads with MiXCR, giving one entry per CDR3 protein. The sample yields some 1.4 million distinct CDR3 sequences, 42% seen once. This rearrangement joins TRBV7-9 to TRBJ2-4; D call uncertain. The J call is uncertain, as TRBJ2-7 better fits the DNA end. The sample comprised blood. This TCR was recovered from a woman in her late teens or twenties in good health. CDR3 sequence reads: CASSLFAVGTYEQYF. The CDR3 coding sequence is TGTGCCAGCAGCTTATTCGCGGTTGGGACCTACGAGCAGTACTTC.